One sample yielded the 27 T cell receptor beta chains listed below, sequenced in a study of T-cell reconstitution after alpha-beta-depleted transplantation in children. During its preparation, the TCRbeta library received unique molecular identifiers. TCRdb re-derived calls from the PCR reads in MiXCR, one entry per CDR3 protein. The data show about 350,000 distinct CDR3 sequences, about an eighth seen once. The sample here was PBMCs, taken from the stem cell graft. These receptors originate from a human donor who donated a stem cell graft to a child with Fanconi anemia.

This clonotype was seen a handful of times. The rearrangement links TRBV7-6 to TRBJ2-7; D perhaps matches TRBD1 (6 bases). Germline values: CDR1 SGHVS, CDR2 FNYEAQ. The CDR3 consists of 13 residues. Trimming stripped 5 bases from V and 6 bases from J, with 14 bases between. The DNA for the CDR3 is TGTGCCAGCAGCCAATACCAGGGGACCGAGCAGTACTTC. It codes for CASSQYQGTEQYF.

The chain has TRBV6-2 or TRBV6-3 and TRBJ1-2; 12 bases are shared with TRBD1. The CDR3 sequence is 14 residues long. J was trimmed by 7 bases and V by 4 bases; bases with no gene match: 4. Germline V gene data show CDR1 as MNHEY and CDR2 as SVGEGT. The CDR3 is CASSFGTGGAGYTF. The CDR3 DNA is TGTGCCAGCAGTTTCGGGACAGGGGGCGCTGGCTACACCTTC.

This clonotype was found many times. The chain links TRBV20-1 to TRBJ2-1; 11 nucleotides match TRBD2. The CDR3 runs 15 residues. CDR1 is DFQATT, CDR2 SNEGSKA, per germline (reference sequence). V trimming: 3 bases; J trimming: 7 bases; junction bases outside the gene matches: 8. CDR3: CSASAPLAGDNEQFF. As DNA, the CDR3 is TGCAGTGCTAGCGCGCCACTAGCGGGGGATAATGAGCAGTTCTTC.

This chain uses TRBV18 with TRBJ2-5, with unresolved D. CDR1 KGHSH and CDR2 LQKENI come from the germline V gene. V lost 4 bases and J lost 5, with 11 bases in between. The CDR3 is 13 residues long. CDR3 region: CASSLWVTETQYF. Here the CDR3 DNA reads TGTGCCAGCTCACTATGGGTTACGGAGACCCAGTACTTC. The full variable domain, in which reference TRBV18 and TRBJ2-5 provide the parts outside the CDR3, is NAGVMQNPRHLVRRRGQEARLRCSPMKGHSHVYWYRQLPEEGLKFMVYLQKENIIDESGMPKERFSAEFPKEGPSILRIQQVVRGDSAAYFCASSLWVTETQYFGPGTRLLVL.

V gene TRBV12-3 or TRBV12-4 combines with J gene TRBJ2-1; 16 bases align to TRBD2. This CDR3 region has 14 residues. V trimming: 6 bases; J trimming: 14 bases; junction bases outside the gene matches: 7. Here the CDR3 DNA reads TGTGCCAGCAGCCCCGGGACTAGCGGGGGGGGAAAGTTCTTC. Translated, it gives CASSPGTSGGGKFF.

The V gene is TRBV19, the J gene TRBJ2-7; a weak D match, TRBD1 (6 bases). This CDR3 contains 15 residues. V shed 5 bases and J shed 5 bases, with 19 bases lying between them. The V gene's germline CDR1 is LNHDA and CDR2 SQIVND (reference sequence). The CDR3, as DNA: TGTGCCAGTAGTCCAATGGCTAGGGGGAGCGACGAGCAGTACTTC. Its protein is CASSPMARGSDEQYF.

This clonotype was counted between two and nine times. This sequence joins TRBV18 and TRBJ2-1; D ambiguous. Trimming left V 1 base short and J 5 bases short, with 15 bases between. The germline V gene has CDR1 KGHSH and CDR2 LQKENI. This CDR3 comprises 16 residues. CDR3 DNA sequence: TGTGCCAGCTCACCACGATTCCGATCCGGAGACAATGAGCAGTTCTTC. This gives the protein CASSPRFRSGDNEQFF.

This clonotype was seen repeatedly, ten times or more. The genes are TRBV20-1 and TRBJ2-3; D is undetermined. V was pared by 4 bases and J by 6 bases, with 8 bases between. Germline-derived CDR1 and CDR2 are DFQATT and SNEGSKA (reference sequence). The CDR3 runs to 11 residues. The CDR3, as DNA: TGCAGTGCTACACGCCAGGATACGCAGTATTTT. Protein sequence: CSATRQDTQYF.

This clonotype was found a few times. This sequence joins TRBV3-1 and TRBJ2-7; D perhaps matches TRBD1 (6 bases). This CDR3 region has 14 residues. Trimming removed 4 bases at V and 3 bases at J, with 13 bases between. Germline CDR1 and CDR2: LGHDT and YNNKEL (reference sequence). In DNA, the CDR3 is TGTGCCAGCAGCCGGCTAGGACAGTTCTACGAGCAGTACTTC. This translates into CASSRLGQFYEQYF.

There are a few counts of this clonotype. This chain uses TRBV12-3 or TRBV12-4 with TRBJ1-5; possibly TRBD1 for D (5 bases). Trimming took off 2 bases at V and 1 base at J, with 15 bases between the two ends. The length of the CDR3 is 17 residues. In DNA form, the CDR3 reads TGTGCCAGCAGTTTAAGGGGCTCGTATGTAAGCAATCAGCCCCAGCATTTT. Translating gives CASSLRGSYVSNQPQHF.

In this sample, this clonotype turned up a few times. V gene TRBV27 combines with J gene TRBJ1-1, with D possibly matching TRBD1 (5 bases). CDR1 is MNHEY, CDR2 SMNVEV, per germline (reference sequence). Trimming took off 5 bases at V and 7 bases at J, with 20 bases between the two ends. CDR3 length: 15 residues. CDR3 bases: TGTGCCAGCAGTCGGGACTTCTCACGGAAAGGTGAAGCTTTCTTT. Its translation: CASSRDFSRKGEAFF.

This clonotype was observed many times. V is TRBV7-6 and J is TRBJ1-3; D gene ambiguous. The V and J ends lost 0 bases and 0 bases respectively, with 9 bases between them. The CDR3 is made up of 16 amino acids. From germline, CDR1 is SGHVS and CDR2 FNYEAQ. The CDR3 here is CASSLAPTGSGNTIYF. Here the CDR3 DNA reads TGTGCCAGCAGCTTAGCCCCCACGGGCTCTGGAAACACCATATATTTT.

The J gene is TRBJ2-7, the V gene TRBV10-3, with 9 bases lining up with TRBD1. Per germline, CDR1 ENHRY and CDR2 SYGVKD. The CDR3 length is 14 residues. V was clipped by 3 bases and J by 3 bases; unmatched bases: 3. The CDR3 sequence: CAISEWDRVYEQYF. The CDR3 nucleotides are TGTGCCATCAGTGAATGGGACAGGGTCTACGAGCAGTACTTC.

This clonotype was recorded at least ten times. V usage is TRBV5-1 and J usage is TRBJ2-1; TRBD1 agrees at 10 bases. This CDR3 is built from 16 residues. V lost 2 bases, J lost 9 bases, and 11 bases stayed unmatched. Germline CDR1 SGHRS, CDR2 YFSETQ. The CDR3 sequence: CASSFRQGARDGEQFF. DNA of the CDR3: TGCGCCAGCAGCTTTAGACAGGGGGCGCGGGATGGTGAGCAGTTCTTC. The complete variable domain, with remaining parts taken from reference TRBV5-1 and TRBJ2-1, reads KAGVTQTPRYLIKTRGQQVTLSCSPISGHRSVSWYQQTPGQGLQFLFEYFSETQRNKGNFPGRFSGRQFSNSRSEMNVSTLELGDSALYLCASSFRQGARDGEQFFGPGTRLTVL.

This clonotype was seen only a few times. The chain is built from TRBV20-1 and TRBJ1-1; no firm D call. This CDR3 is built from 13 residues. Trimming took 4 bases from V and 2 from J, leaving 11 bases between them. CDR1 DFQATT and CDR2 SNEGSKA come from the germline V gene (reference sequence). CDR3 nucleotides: TGCAGTGCTACCATCGACTTAAACACTGAAGCTTTCTTT. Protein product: CSATIDLNTEAFF.

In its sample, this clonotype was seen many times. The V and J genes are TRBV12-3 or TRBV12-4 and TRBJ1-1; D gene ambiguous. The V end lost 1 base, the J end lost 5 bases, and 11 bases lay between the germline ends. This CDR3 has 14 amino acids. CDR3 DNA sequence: TGTGCCAGCAGTTTAGGCGGCGCCCGGACTGAAGCTTTCTTT. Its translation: CASSLGGARTEAFF.

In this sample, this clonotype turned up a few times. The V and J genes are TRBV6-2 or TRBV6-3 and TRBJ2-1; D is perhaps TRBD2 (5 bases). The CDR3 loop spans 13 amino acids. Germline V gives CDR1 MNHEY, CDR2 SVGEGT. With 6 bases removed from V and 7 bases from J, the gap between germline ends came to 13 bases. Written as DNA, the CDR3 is TGTGCCAGCAGCCTCGGGTGGAGGAATGAGCAGTTCTTC. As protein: CASSLGWRNEQFF.

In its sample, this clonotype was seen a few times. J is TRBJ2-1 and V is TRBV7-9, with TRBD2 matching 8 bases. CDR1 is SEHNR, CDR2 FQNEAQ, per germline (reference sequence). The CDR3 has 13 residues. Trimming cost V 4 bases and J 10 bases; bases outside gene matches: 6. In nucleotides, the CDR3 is TGTGCCAGCAGCTGGCCCGGGGGGGCCGAGCAGTTCTTC. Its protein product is CASSWPGGAEQFF.

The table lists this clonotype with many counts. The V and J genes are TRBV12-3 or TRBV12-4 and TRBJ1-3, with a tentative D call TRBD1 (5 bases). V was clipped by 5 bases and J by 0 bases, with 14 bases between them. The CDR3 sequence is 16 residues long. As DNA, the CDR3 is TGTGCCAGCAGTGCCCAGGGTGCGAGCTCTGGAAACACCATATATTTT. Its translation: CASSAQGASSGNTIYF.

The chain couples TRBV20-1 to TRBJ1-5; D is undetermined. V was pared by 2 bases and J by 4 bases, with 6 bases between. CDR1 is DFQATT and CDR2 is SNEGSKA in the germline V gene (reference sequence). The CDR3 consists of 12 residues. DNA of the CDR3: TGCAGTGCTAGATGGGAGAATCAGCCCCAGCATTTT. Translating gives CSARWENQPQHF.

The CDR3 DNA reads TGCGCCAGCACCAACGGGGGGGCTGGAGAAGAGACCCAGTACTTC. It encodes CASTNGGAGEETQYF. The chain recombines TRBV5-1 with TRBJ2-5, with 8 bases matching TRBD2. With V trimmed by 6 bases and J by 3 bases, 10 bases remained unmatched. The germline gives CDR1 SGHRS, CDR2 YFSETQ. The CDR3 runs 15 residues.

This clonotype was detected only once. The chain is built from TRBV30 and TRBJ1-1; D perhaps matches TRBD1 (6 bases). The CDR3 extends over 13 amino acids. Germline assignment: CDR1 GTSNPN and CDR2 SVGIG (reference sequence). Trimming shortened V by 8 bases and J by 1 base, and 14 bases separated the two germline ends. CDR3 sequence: CATQGSPNTEAFF. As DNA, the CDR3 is TGTGCCACCCAGGGGTCCCCGAACACTGAAGCTTTCTTT.

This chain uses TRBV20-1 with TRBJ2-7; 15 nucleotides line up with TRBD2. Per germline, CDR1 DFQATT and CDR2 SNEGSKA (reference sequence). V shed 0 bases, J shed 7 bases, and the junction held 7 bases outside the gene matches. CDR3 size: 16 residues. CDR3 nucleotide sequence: TGCAGTGCTAGAGATTCCGGGACTAGCGGGGGGAAAGAGCAGTACTTC. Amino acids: CSARDSGTSGGKEQYF.

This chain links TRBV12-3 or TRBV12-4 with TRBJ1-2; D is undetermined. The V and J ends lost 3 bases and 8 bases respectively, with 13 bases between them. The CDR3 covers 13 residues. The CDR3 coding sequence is TGTGCCAGCAGTTTTGCCCCAGGATCCGGCTACACCTTC. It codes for CASSFAPGSGYTF.

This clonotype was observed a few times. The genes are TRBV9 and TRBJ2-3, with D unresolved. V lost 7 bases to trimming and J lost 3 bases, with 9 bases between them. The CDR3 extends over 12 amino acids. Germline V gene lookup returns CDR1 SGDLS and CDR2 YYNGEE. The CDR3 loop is CASAAQTDTQYF. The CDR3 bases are TGTGCCAGCGCGGCGCAGACAGATACGCAGTATTTT.

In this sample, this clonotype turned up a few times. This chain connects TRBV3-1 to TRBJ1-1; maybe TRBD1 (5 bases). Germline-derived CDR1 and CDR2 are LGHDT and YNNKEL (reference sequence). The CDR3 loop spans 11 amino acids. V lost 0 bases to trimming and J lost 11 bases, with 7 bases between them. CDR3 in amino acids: CASSQEGPAFF. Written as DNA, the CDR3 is TGTGCCAGCAGCCAAGAGGGACCCGCTTTCTTT.

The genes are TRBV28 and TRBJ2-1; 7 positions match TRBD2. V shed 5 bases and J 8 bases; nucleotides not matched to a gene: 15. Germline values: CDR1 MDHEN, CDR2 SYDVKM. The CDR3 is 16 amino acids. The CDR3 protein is CASSPPRWEGLDEQFF. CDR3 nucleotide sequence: TGTGCCAGCAGTCCCCCCCGTTGGGAGGGCCTCGATGAGCAGTTCTTC. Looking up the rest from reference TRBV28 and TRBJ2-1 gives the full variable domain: DVKVTQSSRYLVKRTGEKVFLECVQDMDHENMFWYRQDPGLGLRLIYFSYDVKMKEKGDIPEGYSVSREKKERFSLILESASTNQTSMYLCASSPPRWEGLDEQFFGPGTRLTVL.